This T cell receptor beta chain was captured in a study of response to subunit inactivated influenza vaccine. General study results and limits: Each seasonal flu vaccination may recruit only limited new T cells, authors suggested.

One entry per CDR3 protein results from TCRdb running MiXCR on the RT-PCR reads. The table has approximately 500,000 distinct CDR3 sequences, around 13% seen once. CDR3 length: 12 residues. The germline V gene has CDR1 SGDLS and CDR2 YYNGEE. Comments on this clonotype: Its antigen remains unknown. Compared with germline, one end of the junction differs, possibly owing to a read error.

The genes are TRBV9 and TRBJ2-7; no definite D call. The input for sequencing was PBMCs from blood, taken about 12 days after vaccination. The sequence came from a man in his forties or fifties who received an inactivated influenza vaccine. CDR3 sequence reads: CASSGDSNEQYF. The CDR3 coding sequence is TGTGCCAGCAGCGGAGACTCCAACGAGCAGTACTTC. Full variable domain (outside the CDR3, taken from reference TRBV9 and TRBJ2-7): DSGVTQTPKHLITATGQRVTLRCSPRSGDLSVYWYQQSLDQGLQFLIQYYNGEERAKGNILERFSAQQFPDLHSELNLSSLELGDSALYFCASSGDSNEQYFGPGTRLTVT.